This T cell receptor (beta chain) was sequenced for a study of OX40 agonist ivuxolimab in advanced cancers. Study-wide context: Ivuxolimab, an antibody that agonizes OX40 (CD134), was administered to the patients. Ivuxolimab doses were 0.01, 0.1, 0.3, 1.5, 3 or 10 mg/kg every 2 weeks.

As concerns this clone: The antigen is not known.

Data came from immunoSEQ multiplex PCR; TCRdb stores just in-frame clones and leaves some out. The sample lists some 50,000 clones, about 90% occurring once. This CDR3 spans 15 amino acids. V shed 5 bases and J 8 bases; nucleotides not matched to a gene: 14. CDR1 is SGHTA, CDR2 FQGNSA, per germline. Overall study findings and caveats: Some nonresponders likewise displayed low normalized T-cell clonal expansion. Expanded clones were, on average, more numerous among CD8+ T cells than CD4+.

The J gene is TRBJ1-2, the V gene TRBV7-2, with 7 nucleotides matching TRBD1. This clonotype was obtained from an adult with an advanced solid tumor such as melanoma, head and neck, liver or kidney cancer. The sample consisted of CD4+ or CD8+ T cells sorted from blood, taken in a trial of the OX40 agonist ivuxolimab. CDR3 nucleotide sequence: TGTGCCAGCAGCGCAGCCCCCGGGACAGCGGAGGGCTACACCTTC. This gives the protein CASSAAPGTAEGYTF.